What follows are 32 T cell receptor beta chains derived from one specimen sequenced in a study of cytomegalovirus exposure and HLA in healthy donors. The PCR made use of 60 Vbeta and 13 Jbeta primers. The data were produced by immunoSEQ multiplex PCR, yet TCRdb's version contains in-frame clones alone and is incomplete. This repertoire shows about 140,000 clones, 73% found once; its top ten account for 1.3%. The sample was PBMCs. These receptors all come from a woman aged 35 to 49 in good health and CMV-seronegative.

This chain connects TRBV5-8 to TRBJ1-2; TRBD1 is a possible D gene (5 bases). The germline CDR1 and CDR2 sequences are SGHTS and YDEGEE. Trimming took 5 bases from V and 8 from J, leaving 25 bases between them. The CDR3 covers 16 residues. Here the CDR3 reads CASRRTQGRGAEGYTF. CDR3 coding DNA: TGTGCCAGCAGACGAACCCAGGGTAGGGGCGCGGAAGGCTACACCTTC.

This clone was found once. This rearrangement joins TRBV7-2 to TRBJ1-5; no clear D gene. In germline, CDR1 is SGHTA, CDR2 FQGNSA. Trimming removed 2 bases from V and 7 bases from J, with 6 bases in between. The CDR3 contains 12 residues. CDR3 protein: CASSLQAQPQHF. CDR3 bases: TGTGCCAGCAGCTTACAAGCACAGCCCCAGCATTTT.

The sample holds one count of this clone. The rearrangement joins TRBV28 to TRBJ1-6; no clear D. V lost 1 base, J lost 0 bases, and 19 bases lay in between. Germline CDR1 is MDHEN and CDR2 is SYDVKM. This CDR3 has 20 amino acids. CDR3 protein: CASSLSIKQTFYSYNSPLHF. The CDR3 DNA sequence: TGTGCCAGCAGTTTATCGATAAAACAGACATTTTACTCCTATAATTCACCCCTCCACTTT. Full variable domain (outside the CDR3, taken from reference TRBV28 and TRBJ1-6): DVKVTQSSRYLVKRTGEKVFLECVQDMDHENMFWYRQDPGLGLRLIYFSYDVKMKEKGDIPEGYSVSREKKERFSLILESASTNQTSMYLCASSLSIKQTFYSYNSPLHFGNGTRLTVT.

Remarks on this clone: Other DNA sequences from this sample encode an identical CDR3 as well. The V gene is TRBV9, the J gene TRBJ2-1, with TRBD1 matching over 8 bases. After removal of 2 bases from V and 6 bases from J, the junction contained 1 base not matched to a gene. Germline V gives CDR1 SGDLS, CDR2 YYNGEE. The CDR3 has 13 amino acids. This chain's CDR3 is CASSVGQVNEQFF. CDR3 DNA: TGTGCCAGCAGCGTGGGACAGGTCAATGAGCAGTTCTTC.

The chain uses TRBV18 and TRBJ1-2; the match to TRBD1 covers 9 bases. Germline assignment: CDR1 KGHSH and CDR2 LQKENI. The CDR3 is 15 amino acids. V trimming: 2 bases; J trimming: 5 bases; junction bases outside the gene matches: 6. This CDR3 reads CASSPGGQGWYGYTF. The CDR3 DNA reads TGTGCCAGCTCACCAGGGGGACAGGGATGGTATGGCTACACCTTC.

The chain has TRBV4-2 and TRBJ2-3, with 10 positions matching TRBD2. Per germline, CDR1 LGHNA and CDR2 YNFKEQ. The CDR3 spans 17 residues. Trimming took 0 bases from V and 6 from J; bases not matched to a gene: 9. Here the CDR3 DNA reads TGTGCCAGCAGCCAAGATGGGCTAGCGGGGGCCCAGGATACGCAGTATTTT. It is translated as CASSQDGLAGAQDTQYF.

V is TRBV29-1 and J is TRBJ1-3; TRBD1 might be the D (6 bases). Looked up from germline, CDR1 is SQVTM and CDR2 is ANQGSEA. CDR3 length equals 12 residues. V lost 7 bases to trimming and J lost 3 bases, with 10 bases between them. The CDR3 DNA follows: TGCAGCGCTCCAGGGGATGGAAACACCATATATTTT. Translated, it gives CSAPGDGNTIYF.

This clone was seen only a few times. The V call is TRBV2, the J call TRBJ2-2, with a tentative D call TRBD1 (5 bases). This CDR3 has 17 amino acids. With 7 bases removed from V and 1 base from J, the gap between germline ends came to 19 bases. Germline CDR1 SNHLY, CDR2 FYNNEI. CDR3 DNA sequence: TGTGCCAGCATCCCATCGCTACAGGACGGGAACACCGGGGAGCTGTTTTTT. The encoded protein is CASIPSLQDGNTGELFF.

In this sample, this clone turned up once. The rearrangement links TRBV9 to TRBJ2-5, with 10 bases identical to TRBD2. The CDR3 runs to 15 residues. The J segment lost 5 bases and the V segment lost 0 bases, leaving 4 bases of the junction unmatched. Germline CDR1 SGDLS, CDR2 YYNGEE. Here the CDR3 DNA reads TGTGCCAGCAGCGTAGGTAGCGGGGGGCCGGAGACCCAGTACTTC. This encodes CASSVGSGGPETQYF.

The V call is TRBV5-1, the J call TRBJ1-2; D might be TRBD1 (6 bases). V dropped 4 bases and J dropped 2 bases, with 15 bases sitting between them. The germline V gene encodes CDR1 SGHRS and CDR2 YFSETQ. The CDR3 totals 15 residues. The CDR3 region has the DNA TGCGCCAGCAGCGAGCCGGGACACACAAACTATGGCTACACCTTC. Protein sequence: CASSEPGHTNYGYTF.

This sequence joins TRBV13 and TRBJ1-4; a weak D match, TRBD1 (5 bases). The CDR3 length is 15 residues. With 7 bases removed from V and 7 bases from J, the gap between germline ends came to 19 bases. The germline V gene has CDR1 PRHDT and CDR2 FYEKMQ (reference sequence). This CDR3 reads CASTLGLGGGEKLFF. Here the CDR3 DNA reads TGTGCCAGCACCCTCGGCTTGGGGGGAGGTGAAAAACTGTTTTTT.

J is TRBJ2-7 and V is TRBV28, with TRBD1 as a possible D gene (5 bases). CDR1 is MDHEN and CDR2 is SYDVKM in the germline V gene. The CDR3 runs to 13 residues. V was shortened by 5 bases and J by 3 bases, with 11 bases between the two germline ends. For the CDR3, the DNA is TGTGCCAGCAGTCCTGACAGCTACTACGAGCAGTACGTC. Amino acids: CASSPDSYYEQYV.

This clone was seen more than once but under ten times. The CDR3 region is CASSRTGGLTEAFF. CDR3 sequence (DNA): TGCGCCAGCAGCCGTACAGGGGGACTCACTGAAGCTTTCTTT. This chain uses TRBV4-1 with TRBJ1-1; 8 bases map to TRBD1. The CDR3 has 14 amino acids. V trimming: 4 bases; J trimming: 4 bases; junction bases outside the gene matches: 5. Germline V gene lookup returns CDR1 MGHRA and CDR2 YSYEKL.

The genes are TRBV4-2 and TRBJ1-3, with TRBD1 matching 7 bases. Germline assignment: CDR1 LGHNA and CDR2 YNFKEQ. This CDR3 spans 16 amino acids. V lost 4 bases and J lost 0; bases outside the gene matches: 6. CDR3 in amino acids: CASSLQTGISGNTIYF. CDR3 nucleotide sequence: TGTGCCAGCAGCCTACAGACAGGGATCTCTGGAAACACCATATATTTT.

The chain combines TRBV18 with TRBJ2-1; perhaps TRBD1 as D (5 bases). Germline V gives CDR1 KGHSH, CDR2 LQKENI. The germline V and J ends were trimmed by 3 bases and 5 bases, with 8 bases remaining between them. The CDR3 spans 13 residues. CDR3 in amino acids: CASSPGRDNEQFF. The CDR3 bases are TGTGCCAGCTCACCTGGCAGGGACAATGAGCAGTTCTTC.

The rearrangement uses TRBV19 and TRBJ1-5, with 9 bases fitting TRBD1. The CDR3 runs to 16 residues. V dropped 7 bases and J dropped 6; count of bases not matched to a gene: 13. CDR1 and CDR2 (germline): LNHDA, SQIVND (reference sequence). The CDR3 region is CASKNERTGEGQPQHF. The DNA of the CDR3 is TGTGCCAGTAAAAACGAAAGGACAGGGGAGGGTCAGCCCCAGCATTTT.

The V gene is TRBV5-1, the J gene TRBJ2-5; D is possibly TRBD2 (6 bases). CDR1 is SGHRS, CDR2 YFSETQ, per germline. Trimming removed 4 bases from V and 5 bases from J, with 18 bases in between. There are 15 residues in the CDR3. The CDR3 sequence is CASSAGKGGTETQYF. The CDR3 nucleotides read TGCGCCAGCAGCGCCGGGAAGGGCGGGACTGAGACCCAGTACTTC.

The rearrangement links TRBV19 to TRBJ2-3; 13 nucleotides align to TRBD2. CDR3 length: 18 residues. Trimming took 4 bases from V and 0 from J; bases not matched to a gene: 7. CDR1 and CDR2 (germline): LNHDA, SQIVND (reference sequence). In DNA form, the CDR3 reads TGTGCCAGTAGTACAAGACTAGCGGGGGGCCGAAGCACAGATACGCAGTATTTT. This encodes CASSTRLAGGRSTDTQYF.

The CDR3 region is CASSQAPLGRRGITDTQYF. The CDR3 DNA reads TGTGCCAGCAGCCAAGCGCCCCTCGGGAGGCGGGGGATCACAGATACGCAGTATTTT. The rearrangement uses TRBV4-2 and TRBJ2-3; 7 positions agree with TRBD2. CDR1 LGHNA and CDR2 YNFKEQ come from the germline V gene. Trimming took 1 base from V and 2 from J; bases not matched to a gene: 15. The CDR3 covers 19 residues.

The chain uses TRBV6-5 and TRBJ2-7, with 7 bases identical to TRBD2. With 4 bases clipped from V and 2 bases from J, the junction kept 8 bases outside the gene matches. This CDR3 comprises 15 residues. Germline lookup yields CDR1 MNHEY and CDR2 SVGAGI. The CDR3 is CASSLSPSGAYEQYV. The CDR3 DNA is TGTGCCAGCAGTTTAAGCCCTAGCGGAGCCTACGAGCAGTACGTC.

Only a few counts were recorded for this clone. The chain combines TRBV5-5 with TRBJ1-1; D is ambiguous. The ends were cut back, 1 base at V and 1 base at J, with 8 bases in the middle. Per the germline V gene, CDR1 is SGHKS and CDR2 is YYEKEE (reference sequence). The CDR3 is 14 residues long. The CDR3: CASSLWRGNTEAFF. DNA for the CDR3: TGTGCCAGCAGCTTGTGGCGGGGGAACACTGAAGCTTTCTTT. Drawing the rest from reference TRBV5-5 and TRBJ1-1, the complete variable domain is DAGVTQSPTHLIKTRGQQVTLRCSPISGHKSVSWYQQVLGQGPQFIFQYYEKEERGRGNFPDRFSARQFPNYSSELNVNALLLGDSALYLCASSLWRGNTEAFFGQGTRLTVV.

The chain joins TRBV6-5 to TRBJ1-5; no firm D call. Deletions cut 5 bases from V and 0 bases from J, with 8 bases between. Germline lookup yields CDR1 MNHEY and CDR2 SVGAGI. This CDR3 has 14 amino acids. The DNA of the CDR3 is TGTGCCAGCAGTGCCCGCTATAGCAATCAGCCCCAGCATTTT. This translates into CASSARYSNQPQHF.

The V call is TRBV19, the J call TRBJ1-1, with TRBD1 as a possible D gene (6 bases). The germline CDR1 and CDR2 sequences are LNHDA and SQIVND (reference sequence). V was pared by 6 bases and J by 0 bases, with 17 bases between. The CDR3 runs to 16 residues. The CDR3 bases are TGTGCCAGTAGCTCAGGGGAGGGGATGATGAACACTGAAGCTTTCTTT. Translated, it gives CASSSGEGMMNTEAFF.

This chain connects TRBV4-1 to TRBJ1-3; D gene uncertain. This CDR3 is built from 16 residues. The germline V gene encodes CDR1 MGHRA and CDR2 YSYEKL. The V end lost 2 bases, the J end lost 4 bases, and 15 bases lay between the germline ends. In DNA, the CDR3 is TGCGCCAGCAGCCAAATCGGGAGTAGCTCAGGAAACACCATATATTTT. Its translation: CASSQIGSSSGNTIYF.

CDR3 DNA sequence: TGCGCCAGCAGCCCGGGGACAGGGGGCAGGATGGATACGCAGTATTTT. Its protein is CASSPGTGGRMDTQYF. V and J are TRBV5-1 and TRBJ2-3; 12 bases align to TRBD1. The germline V gene has CDR1 SGHRS and CDR2 YFSETQ. V shed 4 bases and J 6 bases; nucleotides not matched to a gene: 9. This CDR3 has 16 residues.

The chain links TRBV9 to TRBJ2-7, with a possible D match to TRBD2 (5 bases). V was shortened by 4 bases and J by 5 bases, with 22 bases between the two germline ends. The germline V gene encodes CDR1 SGDLS and CDR2 YYNGEE. This CDR3 contains 16 residues. CDR3 amino acids: CASSPHGVKAEDEQYF. The CDR3 nucleotides read TGTGCCAGCAGCCCTCACGGCGTAAAGGCGGAGGACGAGCAGTACTTC.

This chain connects TRBV27 to TRBJ2-3, with D possibly matching TRBD2 (6 bases). Per the germline V gene, CDR1 is MNHEY and CDR2 is SMNVEV (reference sequence). The CDR3 contains 13 residues. The V gene lost 8 bases and the J gene lost 2 bases, with 11 bases spanning the gap. CDR3 amino acids: CASARGSTDTQYF. The CDR3 DNA follows: TGTGCCAGCGCGCGGGGCTCCACAGATACGCAGTATTTT.

The rearrangement uses TRBV9 and TRBJ1-6; D might be TRBD1 (6 bases). CDR1 and CDR2 (germline): SGDLS, YYNGEE. This CDR3 has 14 amino acids. Trimming cost V 7 bases and J 10 bases, with 18 bases left between them. The CDR3 here is CASSGTRMRSPLHF. DNA for the CDR3: TGTGCCAGCTCCGGGACAAGAATGAGGTCACCCCTCCACTTT.

CDR3 sequence reads: CASSLGTADREKLFF. In nucleotides, the CDR3 is TGTGCCAGCTCACTCGGGACAGCGGATCGTGAAAAACTGTTTTTT. The rearrangement links TRBV18 to TRBJ1-4; TRBD1 aligns across 7 bases. The CDR3 covers 15 residues. Trimming at V came to 4 bases and at J to 7 bases, leaving 9 bases not matched to a gene. Germline V gene lookup returns CDR1 KGHSH and CDR2 LQKENI.

The V call is TRBV7-9, the J call TRBJ1-2; D not certain. Looked up from germline, CDR1 is SEHNR and CDR2 is FQNEAQ (reference sequence). The V end was cut by 7 bases, the J end by 4 bases, with 19 bases between. This CDR3 contains 15 residues. CDR3 in DNA: TGTGCCAGCAACCTCCCCGGGAGCTCACCCTATGGCTACACCTTC. Its protein product is CASNLPGSSPYGYTF.

The gene calls are TRBV29-1 and TRBJ2-1; D remains ambiguous. V was shortened by 6 bases and J by 6 bases, with 9 bases between the two germline ends. CDR3 length: 11 residues. The V gene's germline CDR1 is SQVTM and CDR2 ANQGSEA. CDR3 sequence reads: CSVGYRNEQFF. The CDR3 bases are TGCAGCGTCGGGTACCGCAATGAGCAGTTCTTC.

The chain uses TRBV6-4 and TRBJ2-2, with 11 bases lining up with TRBD2. The CDR3 loop spans 17 amino acids. Germline CDR1 is MRHNA and CDR2 is SNTAGT. The trim removed 4 bases at V and 6 bases at J, leaving 10 bases unmatched. The CDR3 DNA follows: TGTGCCAGCAGTGTCAATCCGGGACTAGCGGTTTCCGGGGAGCTGTTTTTT. Its translation is CASSVNPGLAVSGELFF.